Presented here are 4 T cell receptor beta chains from one specimen sequenced in a study of metastatic and nonmetastatic thyroid tumors. Not a single patient had been given any form of treatment at any point before undergoing thyroid surgery. TCRdb reprocessed the PCR reads via MiXCR. The sample includes roughly 6,500 clones, around 30% seen only once; the top ten take 40% to 50%. Sequencing input: tumor tissue. The source is a female donor with papillary thyroid cancer or a benign thyroid nodule (not recorded which). Some clones in this sample may be carry-over from other donors' samples.

This chain connects TRBV7-8 to TRBJ2-7; 9 positions match TRBD1. Per the germline V gene, CDR1 is SGHVS and CDR2 is FQNEAQ. The CDR3 has 17 residues. V shed 1 base, J shed 5 bases, and the junction held 12 bases outside the gene matches. This chain's CDR3 is CASSLVEWGTGLNEQYF. CDR3 coding DNA: TGTGCCAGCAGCTTAGTTGAGTGGGGGACAGGGCTGAACGAGCAGTACTTC.

Ten or more counts support this clone. The gene calls are TRBV7-2 and TRBJ2-3; TRBD2 agrees at 16 bases. The ends lost 7 bases at V and 2 bases at J; junction bases unmatched: 15. CDR1 SGHTA and CDR2 FQGNSA come from the germline V gene. The CDR3 totals 20 residues. Written as DNA, the CDR3 is TGTGCCAGCACAGGGATCCCGGGACTAGCGGGGGGGCGGGTCACAGATACGCAGTATTTT. It yields the protein CASTGIPGLAGGRVTDTQYF.

The rearrangement joins TRBV20-1 to TRBJ2-2; D is uncertain. V lost 3 bases to trimming and J lost 8 bases, with 7 bases between them. The CDR3 sequence is 11 residues long. Germline CDR1 and CDR2: DFQATT and SNEGSKA (reference sequence). The CDR3 region is CSARGAGELFF. CDR3 nucleotides: TGCAGTGCTAGGGGCGCAGGGGAGCTGTTTTTT.

This clone has just one count. CDR3 protein: CASHRRGDTGELFF. The CDR3 DNA follows: TGTGCCAGCCACCGTCGGGGGGACACCGGGGAGCTGTTTTTT. V gene TRBV2 combines with J gene TRBJ2-2; 7 positions match TRBD2. The V gene end was trimmed by 8 bases and the J gene end by 3 bases; junction bases not matched to a gene: 6. CDR1 SNHLY and CDR2 FYNNEI come from the germline V gene. The CDR3 loop spans 14 amino acids.